In its sample, the clone carrying this TCR beta chain was seen many times. The antigen is undetermined. This CDR3 comprises 15 residues. Germline values: CDR1 SEHNR, CDR2 FQNEAQ (reference sequence). Trimming removed 0 bases at V and 4 bases at J, with 11 bases between. This specimen belongs to a study of molecular identifiers for immune sequencing clone quantification. Across the whole study: In the replicates, RNA derived from approximately 20,000 or 100,000 naive CD8 cells was divided into five parts, and four were sequenced. Study-level results: Among about a million naive cells, spiked Jurkat TCR RNA from a single cell was reportedly detectable. Clones that had above 20 RNA copies took up over 99% of effector molecules but under 1% in naive cells.

TCRdb recomputed calls from the PCR reads with MiXCR, one row per CDR3 protein. The sample lists some 89,000 distinct CDR3 sequences; about 24% were seen once. Naive CD8 library inputs spanned about 19,000 to 1,000,000 sorted cells and 10%, 30% or 50% RNA. The source of this sequence is a human donor in good health. Some libraries in this study had Jurkat cell RNA spiked in. Sequenced material: naive CD8+ T cells from blood, with Jurkat cell RNA spiked in. The subset here: FACS-sorted CD8+CD4-CCR7+CD45RA+ naive T cells. The rearrangement joins TRBV7-9 to TRBJ2-3; D perhaps matches TRBD2 (6 bases). The CDR3: CASSLAPWGADTQYF. The CDR3, as DNA: TGTGCCAGCAGCTTAGCCCCGTGGGGGGCAGATACGCAGTATTTT.